The 5 T cell receptor beta chains in this list originate from one sample, sequenced in a study of OX40 agonist ivuxolimab in advanced cancers. The table came from immunoSEQ multiplex PCR; TCRdb's copy has only in-frame clones and leaves some out. The table lists over 30,000 clones, around four fifths of them singletons. The sequenced sample was CD4+ or CD8+ T cells sorted from blood, obtained in a trial of the OX40 agonist ivuxolimab. These receptor sequences come from an adult with an advanced solid tumor such as melanoma, head and neck, liver or kidney cancer.

The table lists this clone with a few counts. This chain links TRBV4-1 with TRBJ2-2; the D call may be TRBD1 or TRBD2 (6 bases each). The CDR3 is 16 residues long. Germline V gives CDR1 MGHRA, CDR2 YSYEKL. V lost 0 bases and J 5 bases, leaving 13 bases between the germline ends. CDR3 in DNA: TGCGCCAGCAGCCAAGAGGGGGGCCTTGTGACCGGGGAGCTGTTTTTT. Encoded protein: CASSQEGGLVTGELFF.

This clone is a singleton in its sample. The chain links TRBV7-9 to TRBJ2-1, with D hard to call. The CDR3 covers 14 residues. The germline V and J ends were trimmed by 2 bases and 1 base, with 6 bases remaining between them. CDR1 and CDR2 from the germline V gene are SEHNR and FQNEAQ (reference sequence). This CDR3 reads CASSLLTSYNEQFF. In nucleotides, the CDR3 is TGTGCCAGCAGCTTACTCACTTCCTACAATGAGCAGTTCTTC.

The chain recombines TRBV5-5 with TRBJ1-1; a possible D gene is TRBD1 (5 bases). V dropped 0 bases and J dropped 4 bases, with 16 bases sitting between them. The CDR3 totals 16 residues. The germline V gene encodes CDR1 SGHKS and CDR2 YYEKEE (reference sequence). The CDR3 region has the DNA TGTGCCAGCAGCTTGGCCTTGACAGCTACGGGCACTGAAGCTTTCTTT. Translation: CASSLALTATGTEAFF.

The J gene is TRBJ2-2, the V gene TRBV27, with 7 bases fitting TRBD2. Losses at the gene ends were 2 bases for V and 8 bases for J; bases not matched to a gene: 2. Germline CDR1 reads MNHEY; CDR2 reads SMNVEV (reference sequence). CDR3 size: 13 residues. CDR3 bases: TGTGCCAGCAGTTTAAACGGGAGGGGGGAGCTGTTTTTT. Protein: CASSLNGRGELFF.

The V gene is TRBV27, the J gene TRBJ2-7; D not resolved. The CDR3 is made up of 12 amino acids. CDR1 is MNHEY and CDR2 is SMNVEV in the germline V gene (reference sequence). The germline V and J ends were trimmed by 2 bases and 5 bases, with 7 bases remaining between them. CDR3 bases: TGTGCCAGCAGTTTAACCAGGAACGAGCAGTACTTC. Translating it yields CASSLTRNEQYF.